This TCR beta chain was recovered during a study of blood T cell repertoires in COVID-19. Study as a whole: Sites across the United States, Italy and Spain contributed samples from acute and convalescent COVID-19. PBMCs, B-cell-depleted T cells, or T cells provided the cDNA or gDNA that made up the material.

The CDR3 contains 14 residues. V was cut by 2 bases and J by 2 bases, with 7 bases left in between. The V gene's germline CDR1 is LNHNV and CDR2 YYDKDF (reference sequence). This clone showed up just a few times. Authors' methods: Counts of nucleated cells, estimated from reference gene primer amplification, were obtained. Clones were read by immunoSEQ multiplex PCR, and TCRdb kept only the in-frame ones, dropping some. The V and J calls and the clone size are those of that table, but D and trimming were determined from the DNA. The sample lists a few hundred thousand clones; approximately 78% were seen once.

V usage is TRBV15 and J usage is TRBJ1-3; tentative D call: TRBD1 (6 bases). This sequence was found in a woman under 30 with acute or convalescent COVID-19. Sequencing was performed on peripheral blood. The CDR3 coding sequence is TGTGCCACCAGCAGAACAGGGACTGGAAACACCATATATTTT. Protein sequence: CATSRTGTGNTIYF.